This T cell receptor beta chain was sequenced during a study of T cell responses to AZD1222 COVID-19 vaccine. Whole-study context: Pooled samples include second doses given at about 4 or 12 weeks.

This clone was found a few times. Its specificity is not known. In germline, CDR1 is MDHEN, CDR2 SYDVKM. V lost 11 bases, J lost 0 bases, and 14 bases lay in between. The CDR3 is 14 amino acids. Overall study findings and caveats: Recipients of two AZD1222 doses showed rising Spike-specific TCR breadth and depth.

Data came from immunoSEQ multiplex PCR; TCRdb stores just in-frame clones and leaves some out. The sample has around 70,000 clones, just over 85% seen once. The chain links TRBV28 to TRBJ2-1; a possible D gene is TRBD2 (6 bases). The source material was peripheral blood, sampled on day 0 of AZD1222 vaccination. The receptor comes from an adult in good health. CDR3 DNA: TGTGCCGGCTCCGGAGGGGCCTCCTACAATGAGCAGTTCTTC. Its protein is CAGSGGASYNEQFF. Full variable domain (remainder filled in from reference TRBV28 and TRBJ2-1): DVKVTQSSRYLVKRTGEKVFLECVQDMDHENMFWYRQDPGLGLRLIYFSYDVKMKEKGDIPEGYSVSREKKERFSLILESASTNQTSMYLCAGSGGASYNEQFFGPGTRLTVL.